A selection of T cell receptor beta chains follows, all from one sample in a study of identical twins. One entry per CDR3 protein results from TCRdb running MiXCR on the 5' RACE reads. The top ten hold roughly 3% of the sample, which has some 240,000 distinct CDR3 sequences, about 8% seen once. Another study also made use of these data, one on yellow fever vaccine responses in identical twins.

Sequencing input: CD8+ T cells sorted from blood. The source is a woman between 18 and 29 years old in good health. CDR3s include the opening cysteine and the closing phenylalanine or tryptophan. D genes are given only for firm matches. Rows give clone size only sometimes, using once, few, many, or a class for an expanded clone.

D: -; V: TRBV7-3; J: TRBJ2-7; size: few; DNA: TGTGCCAGCAGCTCGGGGACGGGTGAGCAGTACTTC; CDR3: CASSSGTGEQYF
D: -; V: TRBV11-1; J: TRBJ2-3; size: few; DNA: TGTGCCAGCAGCTTAGGTGGGGGCGACTTAACAATCACAGATACGCAGTATTTT; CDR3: CASSLGGGDLTITDTQYF
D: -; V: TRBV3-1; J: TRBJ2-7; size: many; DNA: TGTGCCAGCAGCCAAGTCGGAGGCTACGAGCAGTACTTC; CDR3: CASSQVGGYEQYF
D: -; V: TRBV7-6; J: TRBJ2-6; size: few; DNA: TGTGCCAGCACCCAAGGGAGGGGGGAATCTGGGGCCAACGTCCTGACTTTC; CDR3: CASTQGRGESGANVLTF
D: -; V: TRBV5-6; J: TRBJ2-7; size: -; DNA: TGTGCCAGCAGCCCTGGCGTCCGTCCCATTACCTACGAGCAGTACTTC; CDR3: CASSPGVRPITYEQYF
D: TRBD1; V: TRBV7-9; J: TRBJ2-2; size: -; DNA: TGTGCCAGCAGCTTATATGTTGGGACAGATAGTACCGGGGAGCTGTTTTTT; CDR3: CASSLYVGTDSTGELFF
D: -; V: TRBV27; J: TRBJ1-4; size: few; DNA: TGTGCCAGCAGTTTATCGAGGGACACTTCACCGAATGAAAAACTGTTTTTT; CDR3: CASSLSRDTSPNEKLFF
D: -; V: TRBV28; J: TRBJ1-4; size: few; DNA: TGTGCCAGCAGTAAAGGACAGCTTAATGAAAAACTGTTTTTT; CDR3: CASSKGQLNEKLFF
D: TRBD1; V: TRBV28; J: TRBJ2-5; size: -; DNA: TGTGCCAGCAGTACCACAGGGGTGTGGGAGACCCAGTACTTC; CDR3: CASSTTGVWETQYF
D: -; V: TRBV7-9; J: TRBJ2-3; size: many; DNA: TGTGCCAGCAGCTCGGACCTTCCGACGCAGTATTTT; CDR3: CASSSDLPTQYF
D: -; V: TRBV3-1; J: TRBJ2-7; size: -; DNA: TGTGCCAGCAGCCATACGGGGCTTTCCTACGAGCAGTACTTC; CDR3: CASSHTGLSYEQYF